Following are 24 T cell receptor beta chains from one sample sequenced in a study of blood T cell repertoires in COVID-19. Sequencing was performed with immunoSEQ multiplex PCR; in TCRdb, only in-frame clones are kept and a portion is missing. This sample has more than 100,000 clones, with about four fifths found just once. The sequenced sample was peripheral blood. The receptors were sampled from a man in his 60s with active or convalescent COVID-19.

The rearrangement links TRBV10-3 to TRBJ2-3; D is undetermined. Looked up from germline, CDR1 is ENHRY and CDR2 is SYGVKD. V was pared by 6 bases and J by 2 bases, with 6 bases between. The length of the CDR3 is 12 residues. For the CDR3, the DNA is TGTGCCATCAGCCCTAACACAGATACGCAGTATTTT. It codes for CAISPNTDTQYF.

The chain links TRBV30 to TRBJ2-1; D is ambiguous. The CDR3 covers 15 residues. V shed 0 bases and J shed 3 bases, with 12 bases lying between them. Per germline, CDR1 GTSNPN and CDR2 SVGIG (reference sequence). The CDR3 region is CAWSVGPTGYNEQFF. The CDR3 coding sequence is TGTGCCTGGAGTGTTGGGCCTACCGGCTACAATGAGCAGTTCTTC.

The rearrangement uses TRBV5-4 and TRBJ1-2; 9 bases fit TRBD1. In germline, CDR1 is SGHNT, CDR2 YYREEE (reference sequence). Trimming at V came to 4 bases and at J to 8 bases, leaving 12 bases not matched to a gene. This CDR3 spans 15 amino acids. In DNA form, the CDR3 reads TGTGCCAGCAGCACCCCCGGGACAGGGTTTGGAGGCTACACCTTC. Its translation is CASSTPGTGFGGYTF.

The rearrangement links TRBV20-1 to TRBJ2-7, with D perhaps matching TRBD2 (5 bases). The V end lost 6 bases, the J end lost 4 bases, and 7 bases lay between the germline ends. Germline lookup yields CDR1 DFQATT and CDR2 SNEGSKA (reference sequence). The CDR3 runs to 10 residues. This CDR3 reads CSASGYEQYF. CDR3 coding DNA: TGCAGTGCGAGCGGTTACGAGCAGTACTTC.

This chain's CDR3 is CSTTGGGQETQYF. The CDR3 region has the DNA TGTTCGACCACGGGAGGGGGGCAAGAGACCCAGTACTTC. The genes are TRBV6-5 and TRBJ2-5; 8 bases fit TRBD2. CDR1 MNHEY and CDR2 SVGAGI come from the germline V gene. CDR3 length: 13 amino acids.

This clone was picked up a small number of times. This chain links TRBV4-3 with TRBJ2-7, with TRBD2 identical over 7 bases. Germline loops: CDR1 LGHNA, CDR2 YSLEER. CDR3 size: 15 residues. V shed 2 bases, J shed 4 bases, and the junction held 8 bases outside the gene matches. The DNA of the CDR3 is TGCGCCAGCAGCCAAACTAGCGAGAGCCTTTACGAGCAGTACTTC. It specifies CASSQTSESLYEQYF.

The chain is built from TRBV27 and TRBJ2-1; D possibly corresponds to TRBD1 (6 bases). V lost 2 bases and J lost 11, with 16 bases in between. CDR1 MNHEY and CDR2 SMNVEV come from the germline V gene (reference sequence). This CDR3 contains 14 residues. The CDR3 DNA reads TGTGCCAGCAGTTTACCGAACAGGGTCCCAAAGCAGTTCTTC. Its protein is CASSLPNRVPKQFF.

This rearrangement joins TRBV5-4 to TRBJ2-5; D possibly corresponds to TRBD1 (6 bases). This CDR3 is 14 amino acids long. Trimming cost V 4 bases and J 0 bases, with 10 bases left between them. CDR1 and CDR2 (germline): SGHNT, YYREEE (reference sequence). CDR3 region: CASSLRTDQETQYF. Here the CDR3 DNA reads TGTGCCAGCAGCCTTCGGACAGACCAAGAGACCCAGTACTTC.

CDR3 amino acids: CASSLLGQIYEQYF. The CDR3 nucleotides read TGTGCCAGCAGCTTATTGGGACAGATCTACGAGCAGTACTTC. V is TRBV11-2 and J is TRBJ2-7; TRBD1 agrees at 7 bases. The germline CDR1 and CDR2 sequences are SGHAT and FQNNGV. This CDR3 spans 14 amino acids. Trimming cost V 2 bases and J 3 bases; bases outside gene matches: 4.

The chain employs TRBV7-3 and TRBJ2-2; 8 positions match TRBD1. Germline CDR1 and CDR2: SGHTA and FQGTGA. V shed 6 bases and J 6 bases; nucleotides not matched to a gene: 3. The CDR3 contains 13 residues. The CDR3 loop is CASRDREAGELFF. The CDR3 DNA reads TGTGCCAGCAGGGACAGGGAGGCCGGGGAGCTGTTTTTT.

The CDR3 coding sequence is TGTGCCAGCAGTTTTGGGCCCTACAATGAGCAGTTCTTC. Protein: CASSFGPYNEQFF. The chain employs TRBV6-2 or TRBV6-3 and TRBJ2-1; D remains unclear. CDR3 length equals 13 residues. Between the trimmed V and J ends, which lost 4 bases and 2 bases, there was a span of 6 bases. CDR1 and CDR2 from the germline V gene are MNHEY and SVGEGT.

This sequence joins TRBV7-6 and TRBJ1-2, with 8 bases lining up with TRBD1. CDR3 size: 15 residues. Germline CDR1 is SGHVS and CDR2 is FNYEAQ. V gave up 1 base and J gave up 7 bases; unmatched junction bases: 8. The CDR3 sequence: CASSLDRQGSAGYTF. CDR3 nucleotide sequence: TGTGCCAGCAGCTTAGATCGACAGGGGAGTGCTGGCTACACCTTC. Using reference TRBV7-6 and TRBJ1-2 for the parts outside the CDR3, the full variable domain is GAGVSQSPRYKVTKRGQDVALRCDPISGHVSLYWYRQALGQGPEFLTYFNYEAQQDKSGLPNDRFSAERPEGSISTLTIQRTEQRDSAMYRCASSLDRQGSAGYTFGSGTRLTVV.

This clone was seen at least ten times. This chain joins TRBV2 and TRBJ1-1; tentative D call: TRBD1 (5 bases). V was trimmed by 2 bases and J by 8 bases, leaving 12 bases between them. Germline V gives CDR1 SNHLY, CDR2 FYNNEI. The CDR3 has 13 residues. CDR3 loop: CASSERGWGEAFF. CDR3 coding DNA: TGTGCCAGCAGTGAAAGGGGATGGGGCGAAGCTTTCTTT.

This clone has more than one count but fewer than ten. This chain's CDR3 is CASSPKDRGPYGYTF. CDR3 nucleotide sequence: TGTGCCAGCAGCCCGAAGGACAGGGGCCCCTATGGCTACACCTTC. V gene TRBV9 combines with J gene TRBJ1-2; 9 bases agree with TRBD1. The CDR3 length is 15 residues. The germline CDR1 and CDR2 sequences are SGDLS and YYNGEE. V dropped 4 bases and J dropped 4; count of bases not matched to a gene: 8. Looking up the rest from reference TRBV9 and TRBJ1-2 gives the full variable domain: DSGVTQTPKHLITATGQRVTLRCSPRSGDLSVYWYQQSLDQGLQFLIQYYNGEERAKGNILERFSAQQFPDLHSELNLSSLELGDSALYFCASSPKDRGPYGYTFGSGTRLTVV.

V gene TRBV28 combines with J gene TRBJ2-3; 7 bases line up with TRBD2. V dropped 5 bases and J dropped 3; count of bases not matched to a gene: 11. Germline CDR1 is MDHEN and CDR2 is SYDVKM. The CDR3 is 16 amino acids. In DNA, the CDR3 is TGTGCCAGCAGTCCTTCCGGGGCGGGAGAGACAGATACGCAGTATTTT. Residues: CASSPSGAGETDTQYF. Using reference TRBV28 and TRBJ2-3 for the parts outside the CDR3, the full variable domain is DVKVTQSSRYLVKRTGEKVFLECVQDMDHENMFWYRQDPGLGLRLIYFSYDVKMKEKGDIPEGYSVSREKKERFSLILESASTNQTSMYLCASSPSGAGETDTQYFGPGTRLTVL.

J is TRBJ1-1 and V is TRBV11-2, with D possibly being TRBD1 (5 bases). Germline CDR1 SGHAT, CDR2 FQNNGV. The CDR3 runs 16 residues. V lost 5 bases to trimming and J lost 4 bases, with 20 bases between them. The CDR3 reads CASSPTVGGGPTEAFF. CDR3 nucleotide sequence: TGTGCCAGCAGCCCAACGGTGGGCGGGGGACCCACTGAAGCTTTCTTT.

V usage is TRBV7-2 and J usage is TRBJ1-6, with 9 nucleotides matching TRBD1. The V and J ends lost 0 bases and 9 bases, in that order; junction bases with no gene match: 9. Germline values: CDR1 SGHTA, CDR2 FQGNSA. This CDR3 comprises 17 residues. DNA of the CDR3: TGTGCCAGCAGCTTAGCGGGGCGGGACAGGGTCGGTTCACCCCTCCACTTT. It specifies CASSLAGRDRVGSPLHF.

This chain links TRBV5-1 with TRBJ2-2; 10 bases agree with TRBD1. There are 18 residues in the CDR3. With V trimmed by 2 bases and J by 0 bases, 7 bases remained unmatched. Looked up from germline, CDR1 is SGHRS and CDR2 is YFSETQ. CDR3: CASSFWDRGVPNTGELFF. As DNA, the CDR3 is TGCGCCAGCAGCTTCTGGGACAGGGGCGTCCCGAACACCGGGGAGCTGTTTTTT.

As to this clone: Other DNA sequences within the sample encode an identical CDR3. The genes are TRBV27 and TRBJ1-1; TRBD1 matches at 11 bases. Germline CDR1 and CDR2: MNHEY and SMNVEV (reference sequence). The CDR3 is 14 residues long. The J segment lost 4 bases and the V segment lost 2 bases, leaving 0 bases of the junction unmatched. The CDR3 DNA follows: TGTGCCAGCAGTTTAGGGACAGGGGGCACTGAAGCTTTCTTT. The encoded protein is CASSLGTGGTEAFF.

This chain uses TRBV5-4 with TRBJ2-3, with 9 bases identical to TRBD1. CDR1 and CDR2 from the germline V gene are SGHNT and YYREEE (reference sequence). This CDR3 has 15 amino acids. J lost 5 bases, V lost 2 bases, and 6 bases had no gene match. CDR3 coding DNA: TGTGCCAGCAGCTTCAGCGGGACAGGGATAGATACGCAGTATTTT. Its translation is CASSFSGTGIDTQYF.

The chain couples TRBV7-2 to TRBJ2-5; D may be TRBD1 (5 bases). CDR1 SGHTA and CDR2 FQGNSA come from the germline V gene. The CDR3 sequence is 17 residues long. The V and J ends lost 3 bases and 0 bases respectively, with 17 bases between them. The CDR3 region has the DNA TGTGCCAGCAGCTTTAGGGGTTTGACAGCGTACCAAGAGACCCAGTACTTC. Translating it yields CASSFRGLTAYQETQYF.

V is TRBV6-5 and J is TRBJ2-7, with D unclear. With 6 bases removed from V and 8 bases from J, the gap between germline ends came to 8 bases. This CDR3 is built from 10 residues. Looked up from germline, CDR1 is MNHEY and CDR2 is SVGAGI. CDR3 DNA: TGTGCCAGCAGCGAGTTCCAGCAGTACTTC. As protein: CASSEFQQYF.

The gene calls are TRBV28 and TRBJ1-1; D call uncertain. The CDR3 runs 17 residues. V lost 6 bases to trimming and J lost 1 base, with 21 bases between them. Germline assignment: CDR1 MDHEN and CDR2 SYDVKM. CDR3 sequence: CASRSRAGGLPNTEAFF. The CDR3, as DNA: TGTGCCAGCAGGTCGAGGGCCGGAGGACTCCCGAACACTGAAGCTTTCTTT.

This clone was recorded only once. The chain is built from TRBV7-6 and TRBJ2-1; D is perhaps TRBD2 (6 bases). CDR1 is SGHVS and CDR2 is FNYEAQ in the germline V gene. This CDR3 has 15 amino acids. Deletions cut 4 bases from V and 2 bases from J, with 12 bases between. The CDR3 spells CASSWRDQAYNEQFF. The CDR3 DNA follows: TGTGCCAGCAGCTGGCGGGACCAAGCCTACAATGAGCAGTTCTTC. Together with reference TRBV7-6 and TRBJ2-1, the CDR3 gives the full variable domain: GAGVSQSPRYKVTKRGQDVALRCDPISGHVSLYWYRQALGQGPEFLTYFNYEAQQDKSGLPNDRFSAERPEGSISTLTIQRTEQRDSAMYRCASSWRDQAYNEQFFGPGTRLTVL.